This TCR beta chain was profiled in a study of T cells in Graves' hyperthyroidism and ophthalmopathy. The wider study: Peripheral blood was acquired at first diagnosis, ahead of any therapy whatsoever. Study-level findings and limits: Ophthalmopathy was separated from stable hyperthyroidism by a 13 V-J model.

This CDR3 is built from 15 residues. Germline V lookup: CDR1 SGHVS, CDR2 FQNEAQ. It was RNA transcripts that yielded the amplified TCR beta CDR3 regions. The study used the HTBI primer set for a first-round RT-PCR of the TCR CDR3. TCRdb passed the multiplex PCR reads through MiXCR, listing each CDR3 protein once. The profile shows around 350,000 distinct CDR3 sequences, about 18% of them singletons. As concerns this clonotype: Its matching antigen is unknown. A much bigger clone sits one base away, suggesting this may be a read error.

The sample taken for sequencing was blood. This receptor was taken from a woman under 40 with Graves' hyperthyroidism that later progressed to Graves' ophthalmopathy. The chain employs TRBV7-8 and TRBJ2-2; D remains ambiguous. In DNA, the CDR3 is TGTGCCAGCGGCTTATATAAGTACCTAGCCGGGGAGCTGTTTTTT. Translating it yields CASGLYKYLAGELFF.